The source of this T cell receptor (beta chain) is a study of PD-1 blockade in mismatch repair-deficient tumors. This CDR3 comprises 20 residues. Germline CDR1 is LNHNV and CDR2 is YYDKDF (reference sequence). Trimming at V came to 5 bases and at J to 1 base, leaving 19 bases not matched to a gene. Profiled with immunoSEQ multiplex PCR; TCRdb holds only in-frame clones, not every one. The sample yields approximately 40,000 clones, roughly 77% seen once. This receptor was identified in an adult with mismatch repair-deficient cancer. The rearrangement uses TRBV15 and TRBJ1-1; 10 bases are a match to TRBD1. The sample consisted of peripheral blood, taken 4 weeks after starting pembrolizumab. The CDR3 DNA sequence: TGTGCCACCAGCGGTCCCGGGACAGGGGACAACGTATACTGGAACACTGAAGCTTTCTTT. This encodes CATSGPGTGDNVYWNTEAFF.